This T cell receptor beta chain was captured by sequencing in a study of HIV-infected children after antiretroviral therapy interruption. Study background: Four children interrupted treatment; four stayed on continuous treatment. In continuous treatment, analyzed samples were from weeks 0, 48 and 150.

The CDR3 runs to 16 residues. V lost 3 bases and J 0 bases, leaving 18 bases between the germline ends. Germline CDR1 DFQATT, CDR2 SNEGSKA (reference sequence). The TCR library was built from RNA with a 3' RACE protocol and unique molecular identifiers. TCRdb re-derived calls from the 3' RACE reads in MiXCR, one entry per CDR3 protein. The data contain 35,000 to 50,000 distinct CDR3 sequences, about 6.5% of them singletons. This clonotype was counted only a few times. The target antigen is unknown. Indicated treatment: PENTA 11 planned treatment interruption arm or continuous ART arm. At least 5 million viable PBMCs were required per cryopreserved sample. Study results and caveats: Naive CD4+ Gini coefficient rose by interruption end, suggesting clonal expansion.

The source of this sequence is a pool of human donors with HIV. The specimen comprised CD45RA+ CD4+ T cells from PBMCs, pooled from several time points, sampled from a donor given antiretroviral therapy, either interrupted or continuous. Subset given: naive CD4+ CD45RA+ CD45RO- T cells. This sequence joins TRBV20-1 and TRBJ2-7; no clear D gene. CDR3 in DNA: TGCAGTGCTAGTAGCCTGACGCAGGCCTTCTCCTACGAGCAGTACTTC. The encoded protein is CSASSLTQAFSYEQYF.